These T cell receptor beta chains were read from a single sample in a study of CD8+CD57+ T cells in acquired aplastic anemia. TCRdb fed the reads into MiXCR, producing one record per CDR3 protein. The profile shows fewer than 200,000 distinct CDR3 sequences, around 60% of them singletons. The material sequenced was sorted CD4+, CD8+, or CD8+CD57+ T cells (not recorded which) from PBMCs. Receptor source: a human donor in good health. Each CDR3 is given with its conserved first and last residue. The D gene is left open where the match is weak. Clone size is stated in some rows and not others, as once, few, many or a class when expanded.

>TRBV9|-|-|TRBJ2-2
TGTGCCAGCAGCGTCGGGGCCCCCACCGGGGAGCTGTTTTTT
CASSVGAPTGELFF
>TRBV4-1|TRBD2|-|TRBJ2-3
TGCGCCAGCAGCCGAACCGGGACTAGCGGGGGGGCCGACACAGATACGCAGTATTTT
CASSRTGTSGGADTDTQYF
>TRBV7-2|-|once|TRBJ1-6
TGTGCCAGCAGCCGAGACCTCCTGGGTTCACCCCTCCACTTT
CASSRDLLGSPLHF
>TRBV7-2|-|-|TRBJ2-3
TGTGCCAGCAGCTTTGGGGGTTTTACAGACACGCAGTATTTT
CASSFGGFTDTQYF
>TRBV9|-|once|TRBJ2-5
TGTGCCAGCAGCGCACGTAAAGCCGGGGTAGAGACCCAGTACTTC
CASSARKAGVETQYF
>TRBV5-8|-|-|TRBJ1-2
TGTGCCAGCAGCGGAACGGGAGACACCGACGGCTACACCTTC
CASSGTGDTDGYTF
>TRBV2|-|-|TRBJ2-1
TGTGCCAGCACCACACCCTTAACGTTCGGAGGTGAGCAGTTCTTC
CASTTPLTFGGEQFF
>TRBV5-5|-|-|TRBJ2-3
TGTGCCAGCAACGCCCTGGGGGCGGCAGATACGCAGTATTTT
CASNALGAADTQYF
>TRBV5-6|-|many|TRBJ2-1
TGTGCCAGCAGCTTGGACCCCGGGTCCTACAATGAGCAGTTCTTC
CASSLDPGSYNEQFF
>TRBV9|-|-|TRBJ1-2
TGTGCCAGCAGCGTAAGTCCTCTTGTGTCCTATGGCTACACCTTC
CASSVSPLVSYGYTF
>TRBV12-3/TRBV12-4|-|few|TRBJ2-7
TGTGCCAGCAGCGTTAATGGGCGCGAGCAGTACTTC
CASSVNGREQYF
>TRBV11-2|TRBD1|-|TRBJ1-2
TGTGCCAGCAGTTCCTCGCTACAGGGGGCCTATGGCTACACCTTC
CASSSSLQGAYGYTF
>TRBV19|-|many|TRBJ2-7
TGTGCCAGTAGTATCGGACTAACCTCCTACGAGCAGTACTTC
CASSIGLTSYEQYF
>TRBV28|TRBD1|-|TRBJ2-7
TGTGCCAGCAGTTCAAGCCAGAACAGGGGACGCTTCTACTTC
CASSSSQNRGRFYF
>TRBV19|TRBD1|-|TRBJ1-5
TGTGCCAGTAGTATGGACAGGGGCCAGCCCCAGCATTTT
CASSMDRGQPQHF
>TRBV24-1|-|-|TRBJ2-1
TGTGCCACCAGTGAAGCAGGGGGGGGCTACAATGAGCAGTTCTTC
CATSEAGGGYNEQFF
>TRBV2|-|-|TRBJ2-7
TGTGCCAGCAGTGAGCTGGCACCACCCTACGAGCAGTACTTC
CASSELAPPYEQYF
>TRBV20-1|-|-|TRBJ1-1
TGCAGTGCTAGGAGGGACACGAGGAACACTGAAGCTTTCTTT
CSARRDTRNTEAFF
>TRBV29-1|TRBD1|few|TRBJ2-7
TGCAGCGTCCTTCTGACAGGGGAGTCCGAGCAGTACTTC
CSVLLTGESEQYF
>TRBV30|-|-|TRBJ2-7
TGTGCCTGGAGTCAACGGAGGGAGCAGTACTTC
CAWSQRREQYF
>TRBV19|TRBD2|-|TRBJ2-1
TGTGCCAGCGTATTTAGCGGGAGTGACAATGAGAAGTTCTTC
CASVFSGSDNEKFF
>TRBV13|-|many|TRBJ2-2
TGTGCCAGCAGCTTAGGATGGGGGGCTCGGCCGGGCACCGGGGAGCTGTTTTTT
CASSLGWGARPGTGELFF
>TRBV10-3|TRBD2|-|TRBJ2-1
TGTGCCATCAGTGATTCGTCTAGCGGGAGAAATGAGCAGTTCTTC
CAISDSSSGRNEQFF
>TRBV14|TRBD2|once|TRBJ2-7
TGCGCCAGCAGGCGGGGGGACAAATCCTACGAGCAGTACTTC
CASRRGDKSYEQYF
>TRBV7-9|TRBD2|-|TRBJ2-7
TGTGCCAGCAGCCCAAAAAGGGCGGGGGAATACGAGCAGTACTTC
CASSPKRAGEYEQYF
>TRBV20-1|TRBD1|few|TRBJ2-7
TGCAGTGCCGAGGGGACAGGGGGTACCTACGAGCAGTACTTC
CSAEGTGGTYEQYF
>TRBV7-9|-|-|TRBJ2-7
TGTGCCAGCAGCACCCGACACGTTTACGAGCAGTACTTC
CASSTRHVYEQYF
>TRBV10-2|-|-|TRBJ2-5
TGCGCCAGCAGTGAGGAAGGGCGTCAAGAGACCCAGTACTTC
CASSEEGRQETQYF
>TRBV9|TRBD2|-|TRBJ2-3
TGTGCCAGCAGCTTAGGGGCTAGCGGGAGTCTTGGCACAGATACGCAGTATTTT
CASSLGASGSLGTDTQYF
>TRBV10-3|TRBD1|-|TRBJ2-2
TGTGCCATCAGTGAGGGGGTGAGGGGGCGCAATCCCGGGGAGCTGTTTTTT
CAISEGVRGRNPGELFF
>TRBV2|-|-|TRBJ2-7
TGTGCCAGCAGGGGGGGGGGCGTCACCCAGGGGGAGCAGTACTTC
CASRGGGVTQGEQYF
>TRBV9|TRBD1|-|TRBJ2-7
TGTGCCAGCAGCGCTTCCGGGACAGGGTTAGAGCAGTACTTC
CASSASGTGLEQYF
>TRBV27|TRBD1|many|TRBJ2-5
TGTGCCAGCAGCGCGGACAGGGGGACAGAGACCCAGTACTTC
CASSADRGTETQYF
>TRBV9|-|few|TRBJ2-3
TGTGCCAGCAGCTCTGCCGGGACACGAGGCACAGATACGCAGTATTTT
CASSSAGTRGTDTQYF
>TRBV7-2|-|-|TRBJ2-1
TGTGCCAGCAGCCGAACAGACAGGCTTGTCAATGAGCAGTTCTTC
CASSRTDRLVNEQFF
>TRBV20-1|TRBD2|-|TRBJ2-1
TGCAGTGCTGATGGGCGGTACTCGGCGGGAGGGCCGTACAATGAGCAGTTCTTC
CSADGRYSAGGPYNEQFF
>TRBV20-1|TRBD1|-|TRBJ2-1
TGCAGTGCTAGAGACAGGGACAGGGGGCCCGGGTCGTACAATGAGCAGTTCTTC
CSARDRDRGPGSYNEQFF